This record covers a single T cell receptor (beta chain). A read error may account for a junction end that differs from germline. Germline V lookup: CDR1 DFQATT, CDR2 SNEGSKA (reference sequence). The CDR3 runs 15 residues. This sample is part of a study of molecular identifiers for immune sequencing clone quantification. TCRdb passed the PCR reads through MiXCR, listing each CDR3 protein once. The data contain about 320,000 distinct CDR3 sequences, roughly 24% of them singletons. This TCR was recovered from a human donor in good health. Some libraries in this study had Jurkat cell RNA spiked in. Sequencing was performed on naive CD8+ T cells from blood, with Jurkat cell RNA spiked in. Noted subset: FACS-sorted CD8+CD4-CCR7+CD45RA+ naive T cells. V is TRBV20-1 and J is TRBJ2-3; D ambiguous. The CDR3 loop is CSAFWATTDTDAQYF. The CDR3 bases are TGCAGTGCTTTTTGGGCTACCACCGACACAGATGCGCAGTATTTT.